These 31 T cell receptor beta chains share one sample of origin, sequenced in a study of cytomegalovirus exposure and HLA in healthy donors. PCR used 60 Vbeta primers and 13 Jbeta primers. The method was immunoSEQ multiplex PCR; TCRdb's version includes in-frame clones alone and lacks a portion of them. The sample yields about 130,000 clones, just under 75% seen once. The sequenced sample consisted of PBMCs. The receptors were gathered from a middle-aged man in good health and CMV-seropositive.

This clone was recorded only once. This chain uses TRBV6-5 with TRBJ2-2; D is undetermined. Trimming left V 1 base short and J 4 bases short, with 13 bases between. This CDR3 spans 16 amino acids. Looked up from germline, CDR1 is MNHEY and CDR2 is SVGAGI. The CDR3 spells CASSYWLDLGTGELFF. The CDR3 coding sequence is TGTGCCAGCAGTTACTGGCTAGATTTGGGCACCGGGGAGCTGTTTTTT.

The rearrangement links TRBV19 to TRBJ1-5; D not resolved. Looked up from germline, CDR1 is LNHDA and CDR2 is SQIVND (reference sequence). The V end was cut by 2 bases, the J end by 0 bases, with 5 bases between. The length of the CDR3 is 14 residues. Written as DNA, the CDR3 is TGTGCCAGTAGTATAATCAATAGCAATCAGCCCCAGCATTTT. Its translation is CASSIINSNQPQHF.

The chain links TRBV19 to TRBJ1-1, with D hard to call. This CDR3 contains 13 residues. The V end was cut by 6 bases, the J end by 6 bases, with 14 bases between. Germline V gene sequence: CDR1 LNHDA, CDR2 SQIVND (reference sequence). Here the CDR3 reads CASSPERGSEAFF. Here the CDR3 DNA reads TGTGCCAGTAGCCCGGAGCGTGGGTCTGAAGCTTTCTTT. The whole variable domain, filled in from reference TRBV19 and TRBJ1-1, reads DGGITQSPKYLFRKEGQNVTLSCEQNLNHDAMYWYRQDPGQGLRLIYYSQIVNDFQKGDIAEGYSVSREKKESFPLTVTSAQKNPTAFYLCASSPERGSEAFFGQGTRLTVV.

The chain couples TRBV13 to TRBJ2-1; TRBD2 aligns across 11 bases. The germline CDR1 and CDR2 sequences are PRHDT and FYEKMQ (reference sequence). Trimming took 5 bases from V and 4 from J; bases not matched to a gene: 25. This CDR3 spans 22 amino acids. This CDR3 is CASSPPYLASESSGRKYNEQFF. DNA for the CDR3: TGTGCCAGCAGCCCACCATATTTGGCCAGCGAATCTAGCGGGAGGAAGTACAATGAGCAGTTCTTC.

V is TRBV10-3 and J is TRBJ1-4; TRBD1 agrees at 7 bases. The CDR3 covers 14 residues. Germline V gives CDR1 ENHRY, CDR2 SYGVKD. The V segment lost 8 bases and the J segment 3 bases; nucleotides outside the gene matches: 6. The CDR3, as DNA: TGTGCCATCGGAGAAGGGGGCGCTAATGAAAAACTGTTTTTT. Translated, it gives CAIGEGGANEKLFF.

This chain uses TRBV9 with TRBJ2-2; no firm D call. CDR1 is SGDLS, CDR2 YYNGEE, per germline. CDR3 length: 12 amino acids. V lost 4 bases to trimming and J lost 8 bases, with 9 bases between them. As DNA, the CDR3 is TGTGCCAGCAGCCTTCAGTGGGGGGAGCTGTTTTTT. It translates to CASSLQWGELFF.

This clone was observed a single time. The rearrangement links TRBV12-5 to TRBJ2-5; 9 bases are a match to TRBD1. The end of the DNA is better explained by TRBJ2-7, so the J call may be wrong. The germline V gene encodes CDR1 LGHNT and CDR2 FRNRAP. The CDR3 totals 17 residues. For the CDR3, the DNA is TGTGCTAGTGGTTTGGTCCCAGGACAGGGGCGCGTCTACGAGCAGTACTTC. Translating gives CASGLVPGQGRVYEQYF.

The chain joins TRBV29-1 to TRBJ1-2, with D possibly matching TRBD1 (6 bases). Trimming left V 2 bases short and J 6 bases short, with 22 bases between. This CDR3 comprises 16 residues. The germline V gene has CDR1 SQVTM and CDR2 ANQGSEA. This CDR3 is CSVELVEGAGQNGYTF. The CDR3 DNA reads as TGCAGCGTTGAATTAGTAGAAGGGGCCGGACAGAATGGCTACACCTTC.

The chain combines TRBV5-1 with TRBJ2-5; no clear D. Per germline, CDR1 SGHRS and CDR2 YFSETQ. Deletions cut 6 bases from V and 5 bases from J, with 8 bases between. The CDR3 length is 11 residues. This CDR3 is CASTLSETQYF. The CDR3, as DNA: TGCGCCAGCACCCTATCGGAGACCCAGTACTTC.

This clone was recorded a few times. The rearrangement uses TRBV6-6 and TRBJ1-1; TRBD1 matches 10 bases. The V and J ends lost 2 bases and 1 base, in that order; junction bases with no gene match: 4. The CDR3 has 16 amino acids. Germline assignment: CDR1 MNHNY and CDR2 SVGAGI (reference sequence). The CDR3: CASSYPGQGPNTEAFF. The CDR3 nucleotides read TGTGCCAGCAGTTACCCGGGACAGGGGCCGAACACTGAAGCTTTCTTT.

The sample holds one count of this clone. The chain carries TRBV27 and TRBJ2-2; 8 nucleotides agree with TRBD1. The CDR3 extends over 16 amino acids. Trimming cost V 4 bases and J 0 bases; bases outside gene matches: 4. CDR1 MNHEY and CDR2 SMNVEV come from the germline V gene (reference sequence). The CDR3 bases are TGTGCCAGCAGTTCAACAGGGGGAGCGAACACCGGGGAGCTGTTTTTT. It codes for CASSSTGGANTGELFF.

The rearrangement links TRBV7-2 to TRBJ2-5; D is unclear. This CDR3 comprises 14 residues. V was pared by 0 bases and J by 1 base, with 6 bases between. Germline V gene lookup returns CDR1 SGHTA and CDR2 FQGNSA. Here the CDR3 reads CASSLALSQETQYF. The CDR3 DNA sequence: TGTGCCAGCAGCTTAGCACTGAGCCAAGAGACCCAGTACTTC.

This chain uses TRBV28 with TRBJ2-2; D gene uncertain. The ends were cut back, 10 bases at V and 2 bases at J, with 11 bases in the middle. CDR3 length: 13 amino acids. CDR1 is MDHEN, CDR2 SYDVKM, per germline. The CDR3 coding sequence is TGTGCCACCCCGAACAGTAACACCGGGGAGCTGTTTTTT. Residues: CATPNSNTGELFF.

V is TRBV5-6 and J is TRBJ2-7; 7 bases agree with TRBD1. CDR1 and CDR2 (germline): SGHDT, YYEEEE. This CDR3 has 14 amino acids. The ends lost 6 bases at V and 7 bases at J; junction bases unmatched: 13. As DNA, the CDR3 is TGTGCCAGCAACCGGTACGGACAGGATAGAGAGCAGTACTTC. It translates to CASNRYGQDREQYF.

The CDR3 nucleotides are TGTGCCAGCAGCGCGGGGACAGACACCGGGGAGCTGTTTTTT. Its protein is CASSAGTDTGELFF. This chain uses TRBV7-9 with TRBJ2-2; TRBD1 is a possible D gene (7 bases). There are 14 residues in the CDR3. Trimming cost V 5 bases and J 3 bases, with 10 bases left between them. Germline loops: CDR1 SEHNR, CDR2 FQNEAQ (reference sequence).

This clone was found once. V is TRBV19 and J is TRBJ1-1, with TRBD1 matching 10 bases. The germline V gene encodes CDR1 LNHDA and CDR2 SQIVND (reference sequence). Trimming took 6 bases from V and 1 from J; bases not matched to a gene: 2. The CDR3 is 14 residues long. The CDR3 DNA reads as TGTGCCAGTAGGTGGACAGGGGGGAACACTGAAGCTTTCTTT. Its protein product is CASRWTGGNTEAFF.

The chain uses TRBV5-1 and TRBJ2-1, with TRBD1 identical over 11 bases. The CDR3 covers 16 residues. Trimming at V came to 5 bases and at J to 5 bases, leaving 9 bases not matched to a gene. The germline CDR1 and CDR2 sequences are SGHRS and YFSETQ. CDR3: CASRKSGTGGNNEQFF. The CDR3 region has the DNA TGCGCCAGCAGAAAATCCGGGACAGGGGGGAACAATGAGCAGTTCTTC.

In this sample, this clone turned up a few times. The V call is TRBV28, the J call TRBJ1-2, with 8 bases identical to TRBD1. This CDR3 contains 15 residues. Looked up from germline, CDR1 is MDHEN and CDR2 is SYDVKM. Trimming removed 7 bases from V and 4 bases from J; junction bases left unmatched: 11. CDR3 nucleotide sequence: TGTGCCAGCACCTTAATCCGGGACAGGATCTATGGCTACACCTTC. It yields the protein CASTLIRDRIYGYTF.

The rearrangement links TRBV30 to TRBJ2-4; the D gene is possibly TRBD2 (6 bases). CDR3 size: 12 residues. V lost 3 bases and J lost 9, with 12 bases in between. Germline V gene data show CDR1 as GTSNPN and CDR2 as SVGIG (reference sequence). The CDR3 reads CAWRPGGSIQYF. The CDR3, as DNA: TGTGCCTGGAGGCCCGGGGGTTCCATTCAGTACTTC.

The chain combines TRBV5-1 with TRBJ1-1; a possible D gene is TRBD1 (6 bases). The CDR3 extends over 15 amino acids. The germline CDR1 and CDR2 sequences are SGHRS and YFSETQ. Trimming pared 4 bases from V and 1 base from J, leaving 14 bases between. This CDR3 reads CASSPEGGTNTEAFF. For the CDR3, the DNA is TGCGCCAGCAGCCCCGAAGGGGGTACGAACACTGAAGCTTTCTTT.

The gene calls are TRBV4-2 and TRBJ1-6; TRBD1 matches 7 bases. Germline V gene lookup returns CDR1 LGHNA and CDR2 YNFKEQ. The CDR3 is 14 residues long. The trim removed 6 bases at V and 8 bases at J, leaving 7 bases unmatched. In DNA form, the CDR3 reads TGTGCCAGCAGTGCGACAGGGAAGGATTCACCCCTCCACTTT. Its translation is CASSATGKDSPLHF.

J is TRBJ2-3 and V is TRBV7-3; TRBD2 matches 7 bases. The CDR3 is made up of 16 amino acids. Per the germline V gene, CDR1 is SGHTA and CDR2 is FQGTGA. The ends lost 5 bases at V and 6 bases at J; junction bases unmatched: 14. The CDR3 reads CASSTTREGLADTQYF. The CDR3 DNA sequence: TGTGCCAGCAGCACTACAAGGGAGGGGCTTGCGGATACGCAGTATTTT.

The rearrangement joins TRBV6-6 to TRBJ2-2, with a possible D match to TRBD1 (5 bases). There are 15 residues in the CDR3. V lost 11 bases and J 2 bases, leaving 18 bases between the germline ends. The V gene's germline CDR1 is MNHNY and CDR2 SVGAGI (reference sequence). CDR3 residues: CAASTGQHNTGELFF. In nucleotides, the CDR3 is TGTGCCGCCAGCACAGGCCAGCATAACACCGGGGAGCTGTTTTTT.

The rearrangement links TRBV5-1 to TRBJ2-3; D remains ambiguous. Germline V lookup: CDR1 SGHRS, CDR2 YFSETQ. The CDR3 is made up of 14 amino acids. Trimming took off 3 bases at V and 1 base at J, with 9 bases between the two ends. CDR3 coding DNA: TGCGCCAGCAGCTCTCGGTCTGGCACAGATACGCAGTATTTT. This gives the protein CASSSRSGTDTQYF. The full variable domain, in which reference TRBV5-1 and TRBJ2-3 provide the parts outside the CDR3, is KAGVTQTPRYLIKTRGQQVTLSCSPISGHRSVSWYQQTPGQGLQFLFEYFSETQRNKGNFPGRFSGRQFSNSRSEMNVSTLELGDSALYLCASSSRSGTDTQYFGPGTRLTVL.

The V and J genes are TRBV6-6 and TRBJ1-1; no clear D gene. The CDR3 contains 14 residues. Trimming pared 10 bases from V and 4 bases from J, leaving 19 bases between. Germline CDR1 and CDR2: MNHNY and SVGAGI (reference sequence). The CDR3 DNA follows: TGTGCCACGCAACTCCACCCACTAGGCACTGAAGCTTTCTTT. It yields the protein CATQLHPLGTEAFF.

The J gene is TRBJ2-3, the V gene TRBV5-1, with 7 bases matching TRBD2. The CDR3 is made up of 17 amino acids. Germline V gene sequence: CDR1 SGHRS, CDR2 YFSETQ. The V segment lost 0 bases and the J segment 2 bases; nucleotides outside the gene matches: 9. CDR3 loop: CASSLAGASGYTDTQYF. The CDR3 DNA follows: TGCGCCAGCAGCTTGGCCGGAGCTAGCGGATACACAGATACGCAGTATTTT.

This clone was seen more than once but under ten times. Additional DNA sequences in this sample encode the identical CDR3. The gene calls are TRBV5-1 and TRBJ1-2, with a possible D match to TRBD1 (5 bases). This CDR3 has 14 residues. Germline CDR1 is SGHRS and CDR2 is YFSETQ. Trimming shortened V by 0 bases and J by 2 bases, and 8 bases separated the two germline ends. CDR3 nucleotide sequence: TGCGCCAGCAGCTTGGACGGGGGAAACTATGGCTACACCTTC. It encodes CASSLDGGNYGYTF.

The rearrangement links TRBV27 to TRBJ2-1; the D is unclear. V was pared by 3 bases and J by 0 bases, with 12 bases between. The CDR3 is 16 amino acids. CDR1 and CDR2 (germline): MNHEY, SMNVEV (reference sequence). CDR3 sequence (DNA): TGTGCCAGCAGTTTTACCCCCCCTAGCTCCTACAATGAGCAGTTCTTC. The encoded protein is CASSFTPPSSYNEQFF.

The chain has TRBV28 and TRBJ2-1; D is ambiguous. Germline CDR1 is MDHEN and CDR2 is SYDVKM. Trimming left V 6 bases short and J 7 bases short, with 19 bases between. The CDR3 spans 15 residues. CDR3 nucleotides: TGTGCCAGCAGCCAATTTACCCCCCCAGCGAATGAGCAGTTCTTC. Its translation: CASSQFTPPANEQFF.

The chain combines TRBV7-8 with TRBJ2-3; D is uncertain. The germline gives CDR1 SGHVS, CDR2 FQNEAQ. The V gene lost 1 base and the J gene lost 2 bases, with 13 bases spanning the gap. This CDR3 contains 16 residues. The CDR3 nucleotides are TGTGCCAGCAGCTTAGGCCCCTCAGCGTCCACAGATACGCAGTATTTT. Protein product: CASSLGPSASTDTQYF.

This chain uses TRBV28 with TRBJ1-1, with D possibly TRBD1 on 6 matching bases. CDR1 is MDHEN and CDR2 is SYDVKM in the germline V gene. V gave up 8 bases and J gave up 3 bases, with 10 bases separating them. CDR3 length equals 12 residues. The CDR3 here is CASGTRHTEAFF. The DNA of the CDR3 is TGTGCCAGCGGGACAAGGCACACTGAAGCTTTCTTT.